The subject of this entry is one TCR beta chain. Authors' methods: Amplified reference gene primers provided the basis for estimating nucleated cell counts. Assay: immunoSEQ multiplex PCR; the TCRdb copy retains only in-frame clones and omits some. D and trimming come from the DNA, and the V and J calls and clone size come from that table. Of 250,000 or so clones listed, 65% to 85% were seen once; the top ten hold around 5.5%. The sample belongs to a study of blood T cell repertoires in COVID-19. Overall study context: Italy, Spain and the United States were the sources of the convalescent and acute COVID-19 samples. T cells, B-cell-depleted T cells, or PBMCs supplied cDNA or gDNA.

CDR3 length: 12 residues. V lost 7 bases and J lost 6, with 10 bases in between. Germline CDR1 reads LNHDA; CDR2 reads SQIVND (reference sequence). Sequencing was carried out using peripheral blood. This receptor was identified in a human donor in a cohort sampled during active COVID-19. The chain couples TRBV19 to TRBJ2-1; maybe TRBD1 (5 bases). The CDR3 DNA follows: TGTGCCAGTAAAGGGGAAACCAATGAGCAGTTCTTC. This encodes CASKGETNEQFF.